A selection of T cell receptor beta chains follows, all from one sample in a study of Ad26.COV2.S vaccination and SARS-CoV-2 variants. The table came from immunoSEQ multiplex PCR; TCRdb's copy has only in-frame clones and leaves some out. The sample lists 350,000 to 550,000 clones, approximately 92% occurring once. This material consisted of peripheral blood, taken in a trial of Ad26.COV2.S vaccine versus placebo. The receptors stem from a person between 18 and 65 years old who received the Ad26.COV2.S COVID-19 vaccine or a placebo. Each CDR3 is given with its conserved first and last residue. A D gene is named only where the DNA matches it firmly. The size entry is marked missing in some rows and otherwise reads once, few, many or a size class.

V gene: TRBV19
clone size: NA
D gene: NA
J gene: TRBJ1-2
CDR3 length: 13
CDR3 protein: CASGTVVGYGYTF
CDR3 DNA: TGTGCCAGTGGCACGGTGGTGGGTTATGGCTACACCTTC

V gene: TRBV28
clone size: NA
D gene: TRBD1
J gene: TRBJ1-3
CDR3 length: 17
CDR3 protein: CASRGTRQGASGNTIYF
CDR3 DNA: TGTGCCAGCAGGGGAACACGACAGGGGGCGTCCGGAAACACCATATATTTT

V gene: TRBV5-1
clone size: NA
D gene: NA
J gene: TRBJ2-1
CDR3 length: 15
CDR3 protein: CASSLRRTGGDEQFF
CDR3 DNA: TGCGCCAGCAGCTTGCGAAGGACCGGGGGCGATGAGCAGTTCTTC

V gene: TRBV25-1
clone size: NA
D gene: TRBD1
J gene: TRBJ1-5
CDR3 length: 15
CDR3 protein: CASSEGGQGIQPQHF
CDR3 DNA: TGTGCCAGCAGTGAAGGAGGACAGGGAATTCAGCCCCAGCATTTT

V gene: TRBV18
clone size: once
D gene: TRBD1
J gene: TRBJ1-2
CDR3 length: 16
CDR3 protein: CASSENRQGARVGYTF
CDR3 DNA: TGTGCCAGCTCAGAGAACAGACAGGGGGCAAGAGTTGGCTACACCTTC

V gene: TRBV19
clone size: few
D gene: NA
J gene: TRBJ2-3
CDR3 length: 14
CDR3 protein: CASSVPPGSDTQYF
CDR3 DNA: TGTGCCAGTAGTGTGCCTCCAGGGTCAGATACGCAGTATTTT

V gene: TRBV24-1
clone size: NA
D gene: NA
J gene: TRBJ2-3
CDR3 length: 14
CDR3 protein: CATTGRSSTDTQYF
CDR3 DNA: TGTGCCACTACCGGTCGTTCTAGCACAGATACGCAGTATTTT

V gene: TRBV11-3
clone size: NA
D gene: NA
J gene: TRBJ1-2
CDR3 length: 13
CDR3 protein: CASSYEAPDGYTF
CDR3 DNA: TGTGCCAGCAGCTATGAGGCCCCGGATGGCTACACCTTC

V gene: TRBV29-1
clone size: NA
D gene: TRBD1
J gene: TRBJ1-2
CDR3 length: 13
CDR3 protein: CSVRPGQGYGYTF
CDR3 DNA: TGCAGCGTCCGACCGGGACAGGGGTATGGCTACACCTTC

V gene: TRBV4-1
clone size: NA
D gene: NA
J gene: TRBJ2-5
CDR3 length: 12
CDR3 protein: CASSQPQETQYF
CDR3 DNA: TGCGCCAGCAGCCAACCCCAAGAGACCCAGTACTTC

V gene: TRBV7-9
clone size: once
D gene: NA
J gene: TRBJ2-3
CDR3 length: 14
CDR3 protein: CASSLVGGRDTQYF
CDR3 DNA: TGTGCCAGCAGCTTAGTCGGAGGGCGGGATACGCAGTATTTT

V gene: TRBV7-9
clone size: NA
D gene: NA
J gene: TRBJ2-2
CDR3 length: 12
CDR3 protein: CAANGDTGELFF
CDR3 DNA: TGTGCCGCCAATGGGGACACCGGGGAGCTGTTTTTT

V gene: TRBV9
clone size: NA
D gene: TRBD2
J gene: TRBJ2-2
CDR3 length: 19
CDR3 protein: CASSVQGIIAGPDTGELFF
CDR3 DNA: TGTGCCAGCAGCGTACAGGGGATTATAGCGGGGCCCGACACCGGGGAGCTGTTTTTT

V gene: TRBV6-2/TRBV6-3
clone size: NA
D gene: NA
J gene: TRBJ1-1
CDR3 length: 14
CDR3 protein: CASSYAPIGREAFF
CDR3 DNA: TGTGCCAGCAGTTACGCCCCTATTGGCCGCGAAGCTTTCTTT

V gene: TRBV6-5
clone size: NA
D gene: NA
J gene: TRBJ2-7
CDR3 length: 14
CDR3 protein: CASRGTANFYEQYF
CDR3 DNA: TGTGCCAGCAGGGGTACAGCAAATTTCTACGAGCAGTACTTC

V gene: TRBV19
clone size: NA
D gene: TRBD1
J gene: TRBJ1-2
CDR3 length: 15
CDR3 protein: CASTIQGRGNYGYTF
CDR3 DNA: TGTGCCAGTACTATACAGGGGAGGGGAAACTATGGCTACACCTTC

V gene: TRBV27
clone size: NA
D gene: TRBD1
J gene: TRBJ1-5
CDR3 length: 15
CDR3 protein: CASSSQTGIHQPQHF
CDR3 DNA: TGTGCCAGCAGTTCCCAGACAGGGATCCACCAGCCCCAGCATTTT

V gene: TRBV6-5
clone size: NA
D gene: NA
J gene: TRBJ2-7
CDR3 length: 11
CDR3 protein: CASSYRYEQYF
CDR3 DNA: TGTGCCAGCAGTTACCGGTACGAGCAGTACTTC

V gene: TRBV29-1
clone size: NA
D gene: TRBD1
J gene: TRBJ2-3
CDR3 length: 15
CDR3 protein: CSAPRTGDYTDTQYF
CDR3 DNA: TGCAGCGCCCCAAGGACAGGGGACTACACAGATACGCAGTATTTT

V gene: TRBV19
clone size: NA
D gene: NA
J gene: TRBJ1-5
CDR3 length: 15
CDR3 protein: CASSHLPPAHQPQHF
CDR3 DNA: TGTGCCAGTAGCCACCTTCCCCCGGCCCATCAGCCCCAGCATTTT

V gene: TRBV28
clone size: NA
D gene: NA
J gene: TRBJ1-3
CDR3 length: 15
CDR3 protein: CASSGGGFSGNTIYF
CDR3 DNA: TGTGCCAGCAGTGGGGGTGGCTTTTCTGGAAACACCATATATTTT

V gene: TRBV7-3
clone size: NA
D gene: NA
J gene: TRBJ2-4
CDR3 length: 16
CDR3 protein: CAPAHGGALAKNIQYF
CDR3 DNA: TGTGCCCCCGCCCACGGGGGCGCCTTGGCCAAAAACATTCAGTACTTC

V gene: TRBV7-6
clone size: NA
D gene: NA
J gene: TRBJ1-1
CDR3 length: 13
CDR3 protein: CASSPRGGLEAFF
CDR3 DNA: TGTGCCAGCAGCCCCCGAGGGGGACTCGAAGCTTTCTTT